This record looks at one T cell receptor beta chain sequence and its context. When the RNA was reverse transcribed, random hexamers were used with an input of roughly 0.45 to 1 ug. TCRdb itself ran the immunoSEQ multiplex PCR reads through MiXCR, one entry per CDR3 protein. The sample holds about 150,000 distinct CDR3 sequences; 95% to 96% are singletons and the top ten take 0.14% to 0.15%. With 1 base clipped from V and 7 bases from J, the junction kept 7 bases outside the gene matches. The length of the CDR3 is 15 residues. Germline loops: CDR1 MNHEY, CDR2 SVGAGI. This specimen comes from a study of CD8 T cells in Susac syndrome. Sequencing of TCR beta was undertaken in CD8+ and CD4+ T cells derived from blood. The multiple sclerosis control group was made up of treatment-naive patients with stable or active relapsing-remitting disease.

The source is a human donor with multiple sclerosis. The chain couples TRBV6-5 to TRBJ2-7; TRBD1 matches at 10 bases. Source material: CD8+ T cells from PBMCs. CDR3 in amino acids: CASSYFRTGGREQYF. The DNA of the CDR3 is TGTGCCAGCAGTTACTTTCGGACAGGGGGTAGGGAGCAGTACTTC.